The 5 T cell receptor beta chains listed next were all sequenced from one sample in a study of blood T cell repertoires in COVID-19. The method was immunoSEQ multiplex PCR; TCRdb's version includes in-frame clones alone and lacks a portion of them. The profile shows about 53,000 clones, 81% of them singletons. The sample comprised peripheral blood. Receptors originate from a woman older than 75 with COVID-19, enrolled during active disease.

This clone was seen once. The chain combines TRBV27 with TRBJ1-6; 7 nucleotides line up with TRBD1. Germline trimming cut 0 bases from V and 10 bases from J; bases unmatched to any gene: 12. The CDR3 length is 17 residues. The germline CDR1 and CDR2 sequences are MNHEY and SMNVEV (reference sequence). This CDR3 reads CASSLSTGTAWRSPLHF. The DNA for the CDR3 is TGTGCCAGCAGTTTATCGACAGGGACGGCTTGGCGGTCACCCCTCCACTTT.

The gene calls are TRBV3-1 (or the pseudogene TRBV3-2) and TRBJ2-3; 8 bases are shared with TRBD2. With 4 bases clipped from V and 3 bases from J, the junction kept 6 bases outside the gene matches. CDR3 length: 15 residues. In germline, CDR1 is LGHDT, CDR2 YNNKEL (reference sequence). The CDR3 loop is CASSPGAGGTDTQYF. CDR3 nucleotide sequence: TGTGCCAGCAGCCCGGGGGCGGGGGGAACAGATACGCAGTATTTT.

The chain joins TRBV6-6 to TRBJ1-5; D is possibly TRBD1 (6 bases). V dropped 5 bases and J dropped 4 bases, with 12 bases sitting between them. There are 14 residues in the CDR3. The germline V gene encodes CDR1 MNHNY and CDR2 SVGAGI (reference sequence). As DNA, the CDR3 is TGTGCCAGCAGTGCAGGACAGATGAATCAGCCCCAGCATTTT. This sequence encodes CASSAGQMNQPQHF.

V gene TRBV28 combines with J gene TRBJ2-2; the match to TRBD1 covers 7 bases. CDR1 and CDR2 (germline): MDHEN, SYDVKM. The CDR3 has 15 amino acids. V gave up 4 bases and J gave up 6 bases; unmatched junction bases: 8. Here the CDR3 reads CASSSPTGPAGELFF. The CDR3 bases are TGTGCCAGCAGTTCACCGACAGGGCCGGCCGGGGAGCTGTTTTTT.

This clone has just one count. The chain carries TRBV2 and TRBJ2-5, with 10 bases fitting TRBD2. The V and J ends lost 6 bases and 3 bases, in that order; junction bases with no gene match: 10. Germline loops: CDR1 SNHLY, CDR2 FYNNEI. The CDR3 spans 16 residues. The CDR3 region has the DNA TGTGCCAGCAGGGTGGAGGCGGGACTAGCGAAAGAGACCCAGTACTTC. Translating gives CASRVEAGLAKETQYF. Looking up the rest from reference TRBV2 and TRBJ2-5 gives the full variable domain: EPEVTQTPSHQVTQMGQEVILRCVPISNHLYFYWYRQILGQKVEFLVSFYNNEISEKSEIFDDQFSVERPDGSNFTLKIRSTKLEDSAMYFCASRVEAGLAKETQYFGPGTRLLVL.